These T cell receptor beta chains were read from a single sample in a study of OX40 agonist ivuxolimab in advanced cancers. Only in-frame clones appear in the TCRdb table, and some are missing; sequencing was by immunoSEQ multiplex PCR. The sample shows approximately 79,000 clones, more than 75% of them seen only once. The sequencing here drew on CD4+ or CD8+ T cells sorted from blood, taken in a trial of the OX40 agonist ivuxolimab. These receptors all stem from an adult with an advanced solid tumor such as melanoma, head and neck, liver or kidney cancer. CDR3s include the opening cysteine and the closing phenylalanine or tryptophan. D genes are given only for firm matches. A clone size is listed for some rows: how often the clone was seen (once, few, many), or a class if it is expanded.

V gene: TRBV2; D gene: TRBD1; clone size: -; J gene: TRBJ2-5; CDR3 DNA: TGTGCCAGCAGCCTAGACAGGGACCAAGAGACCCAGTACTTC; CDR3 protein: CASSLDRDQETQYF
V gene: TRBV5-6; D gene: -; clone size: -; J gene: TRBJ2-1; CDR3 DNA: TGTGCCAGCAGCCACGGGAGTAGGGCTGCAAATGAGCAGTTCTTC; CDR3 protein: CASSHGSRAANEQFF
V gene: TRBV6-1; D gene: -; clone size: -; J gene: TRBJ2-1; CDR3 DNA: TGTGCCAGCAGTGCCTTGACGGGAGTTACAAATGAGCAGTTCTTC; CDR3 protein: CASSALTGVTNEQFF
V gene: TRBV7-9; D gene: TRBD2; clone size: -; J gene: TRBJ2-3; CDR3 DNA: TGTGCCAGCAGCTTTAAGGCTCGCGGGGGAGGAAGAACAGATACGCAGTATTTT; CDR3 protein: CASSFKARGGGRTDTQYF
V gene: TRBV6-1; D gene: -; clone size: -; J gene: TRBJ2-2; CDR3 DNA: TGTGCCAGCAGTAGCCGGGATCGTAACACCGGGGAGCTGTTTTTT; CDR3 protein: CASSSRDRNTGELFF
V gene: TRBV2; D gene: -; clone size: -; J gene: TRBJ1-1; CDR3 DNA: TGTGCCAGCAGTGAAGACAGGAGAACTGAAGCTTTCTTT; CDR3 protein: CASSEDRRTEAFF
V gene: TRBV5-4; D gene: TRBD2; clone size: -; J gene: TRBJ2-1; CDR3 DNA: TGTGCCAGCAGCTCGAGCGGGAGAGGCATCGGTGAGCAGTTCTTC; CDR3 protein: CASSSSGRGIGEQFF
V gene: TRBV30; D gene: TRBD2; clone size: -; J gene: TRBJ2-2; CDR3 DNA: TGTGCCCAACTAGCGGGACCCACCGGGGAGCTGTTTTTT; CDR3 protein: CAQLAGPTGELFF
V gene: TRBV6-6; D gene: -; clone size: -; J gene: TRBJ1-6; CDR3 DNA: TGTGCCAGCAGTTACTTCACGACAGGCAATTCACCCCTCCACTTT; CDR3 protein: CASSYFTTGNSPLHF
V gene: TRBV7-6; D gene: TRBD1; clone size: once; J gene: TRBJ2-1; CDR3 DNA: TGTGCCAGCAGCCCACGGATCAGGGGGCATGGCTACAATGAGCAGTTCTTC; CDR3 protein: CASSPRIRGHGYNEQFF
V gene: TRBV6-1; D gene: -; clone size: -; J gene: TRBJ2-7; CDR3 DNA: TGTGCCAGCAGTGAAGGGTACGAGCAGTACTTC; CDR3 protein: CASSEGYEQYF
V gene: TRBV7-2; D gene: TRBD2; clone size: -; J gene: TRBJ2-5; CDR3 DNA: TGTGCCAGCAGCTTAGGACTAGCGGTGGAGACCCAGTACTTC; CDR3 protein: CASSLGLAVETQYF
V gene: TRBV5-1; D gene: TRBD2; clone size: -; J gene: TRBJ2-2; CDR3 DNA: TGCGCCAGCAGCTTGAGCAGGACTAGCGGGAGTAACGGGGCCGGGGAGCTGTTTTTT; CDR3 protein: CASSLSRTSGSNGAGELFF
V gene: TRBV14; D gene: -; clone size: -; J gene: TRBJ2-5; CDR3 DNA: TGTGCCAGCAGCCAAGCCGGGTCTATTGCACAGCAAGAGACCCAGTACTTC; CDR3 protein: CASSQAGSIAQQETQYF
V gene: TRBV28; D gene: -; clone size: -; J gene: TRBJ1-2; CDR3 DNA: TGTGCCAGCAGTTTCCAGGGCCCCAAAGGCTATGGCTACACCTTC; CDR3 protein: CASSFQGPKGYGYTF
V gene: TRBV18; D gene: TRBD1; clone size: -; J gene: TRBJ1-5; CDR3 DNA: TGTGCCAGCTCACCGGGACAGGGACGGCGGAATCAGCCCCAGCATTTT; CDR3 protein: CASSPGQGRRNQPQHF
V gene: TRBV5-1; D gene: -; clone size: -; J gene: TRBJ1-2; CDR3 DNA: TGCGCCAGCAGCTTCCGCTTAAGGGAGTCGGGCTATGGCTACACCTTC; CDR3 protein: CASSFRLRESGYGYTF
V gene: TRBV4-1; D gene: -; clone size: -; J gene: TRBJ1-1; CDR3 DNA: TGCGCCAGCAGCCAAGATGACCGGCCCTGGGATATCACTGAAGCTTTCTTT; CDR3 protein: CASSQDDRPWDITEAFF
V gene: TRBV21-1; D gene: -; clone size: -; J gene: TRBJ1-5; CDR3 DNA: TGTGCCAGCAGCACATCCGGGACCGCCTTTAATCAGCCCCAGCATTTT; CDR3 protein: CASSTSGTAFNQPQHF
V gene: TRBV6-1; D gene: -; clone size: -; J gene: TRBJ1-5; CDR3 DNA: TGTGCCAGCAGGAGGGATAGCAATCAGCCCCAGCATTTT; CDR3 protein: CASRRDSNQPQHF
V gene: TRBV15; D gene: TRBD1; clone size: -; J gene: TRBJ1-6; CDR3 DNA: TGTGCCACCAGCAGAGGGATCGGGCAGGGGGGTTCACCCCTCCACTTT; CDR3 protein: CATSRGIGQGGSPLHF
V gene: TRBV4-1; D gene: -; clone size: -; J gene: TRBJ2-7; CDR3 DNA: TGCGCCAGCAGCCCTAAAGTGAAGGACAGCCCCTACGAGCAGTACTTC; CDR3 protein: CASSPKVKDSPYEQYF
V gene: TRBV2; D gene: -; clone size: -; J gene: TRBJ1-1; CDR3 DNA: TGTGCCAGCAGTGTAGTCAAGAACACTGAAGCTTTCTTT; CDR3 protein: CASSVVKNTEAFF
V gene: TRBV18; D gene: -; clone size: -; J gene: TRBJ1-6; CDR3 DNA: TGTGCCAGCTCGTCCATTGCCGGGACCGAGCTCGGAAATCTCCACTTT; CDR3 protein: CASSSIAGTELGNLHF
V gene: TRBV18; D gene: -; clone size: -; J gene: TRBJ1-5; CDR3 DNA: TGTGCCAGCTCACCAGGGGTGGGAATAGGAAATCAGCCCCAGCATTTT; CDR3 protein: CASSPGVGIGNQPQHF
V gene: TRBV30; D gene: -; clone size: -; J gene: TRBJ2-2; CDR3 DNA: TGTGCCTGGAGTCACGCACAGGGTACCGCCGGGGAGCTGTTTTTT; CDR3 protein: CAWSHAQGTAGELFF
V gene: TRBV5-1; D gene: -; clone size: -; J gene: TRBJ1-1; CDR3 DNA: TGCGCCAGCAGCCCCCTCGGTCCACACACTGAAGCTTTCTTT; CDR3 protein: CASSPLGPHTEAFF
V gene: TRBV18; D gene: TRBD2; clone size: -; J gene: TRBJ2-1; CDR3 DNA: TGTGCCAGCTCACCTAAACTAGCGGGAGTATATGAGCAGTTCTTC; CDR3 protein: CASSPKLAGVYEQFF
V gene: TRBV5-1; D gene: TRBD1; clone size: once; J gene: TRBJ2-3; CDR3 DNA: TGCGCCAGCAGCGAAGGACAGGGGGCGAGTTTAGATACGCAGTATTTT; CDR3 protein: CASSEGQGASLDTQYF
V gene: TRBV4-3; D gene: TRBD1; clone size: -; J gene: TRBJ2-6; CDR3 DNA: TGCGCCAGCAGTCCCCCCCTACAGGGGTTAAGGGGGGCCAACGTCCTGACTTTC; CDR3 protein: CASSPPLQGLRGANVLTF
V gene: TRBV5-5; D gene: TRBD2; clone size: -; J gene: TRBJ2-3; CDR3 DNA: TGTGCCAGCAGCTTGGCCGCGGGTAGCGGGAGGGCCTGGGGCACAGATACGCAGTATTTT; CDR3 protein: CASSLAAGSGRAWGTDTQYF
V gene: TRBV10-3; D gene: -; clone size: -; J gene: TRBJ1-6; CDR3 DNA: TGTGCCATCAGCCCGGACGGGGATTCACCCCTCCACTTT; CDR3 protein: CAISPDGDSPLHF
V gene: TRBV5-8; D gene: -; clone size: -; J gene: TRBJ1-2; CDR3 DNA: TGTGCCAGCAGCTTCGCCGGGACAGGCTACACCTTC; CDR3 protein: CASSFAGTGYTF
V gene: TRBV30; D gene: -; clone size: -; J gene: TRBJ1-6; CDR3 DNA: TGTGCCTGGGAAAGGGACGGGAATAATTCACCCCTCCACTTT; CDR3 protein: CAWERDGNNSPLHF
V gene: TRBV18; D gene: -; clone size: -; J gene: TRBJ1-1; CDR3 DNA: TGTGCCAGCTCACCACCGGGGGTGCGCACTGAAGCTTTCTTT; CDR3 protein: CASSPPGVRTEAFF